These T cell receptor beta chains were read from a single sample in a study of CD8 T cells in ankylosing spondylitis. Using its own MiXCR run on the 5' RACE reads, TCRdb lists one record per CDR3 protein. The sample consists of about 90,000 distinct CDR3 sequences, about 8.3% of them appearing once. Source material: blood, either unsorted or a sorted T cell fraction (not recorded which). Receptors originate from a male donor with ankylosing spondylitis. The conserved cysteine and the conserved F or W are not part of the CDR3 here. D genes are given only for firm matches.

cdr3_aa,d_call,j_call,v_call
ASSLAGGDYGYT,TRBD1,TRBJ1-2,TRBV27
SAIQGAGRTNEKLF,NA,TRBJ1-4,TRBV20-1
ASSTGTVIQETQY,NA,TRBJ2-5,TRBV27
ATTLGGITNTEAF,NA,TRBJ1-1,TRBV4-1
ASSGVRGKTAGEQF,NA,TRBJ2-1,TRBV25-1
ASSFQGHEQF,NA,TRBJ2-1,TRBV7-9
ASSSSDSNQPQH,NA,TRBJ1-5,TRBV12-3/TRBV12-4
SAPGLAGLETNEQF,TRBD2,TRBJ2-1,TRBV20-1
ASSYSKGGNEQF,NA,TRBJ2-1,TRBV6-5
ASSRAFSGSYNEQF,TRBD2,TRBJ2-1,TRBV7-7
ASSLRGSPTYEQY,NA,TRBJ2-7,TRBV5-5
ASSLDRGTEAF,NA,TRBJ1-1,TRBV7-9
ASSQDLVGEQY,NA,TRBJ2-7,TRBV7-2
ASSQAGSTYEQY,NA,TRBJ2-7,TRBV4-1
ASSAAGRYNEQF,TRBD2,TRBJ2-1,TRBV12-3/TRBV12-4
ASSRMGLSGNTIY,NA,TRBJ1-3,TRBV14
ASSSPTGTSLYEQF,TRBD2,TRBJ2-1,TRBV7-2
ASSPPPGHHNEQF,NA,TRBJ2-1,TRBV12-3/TRBV12-4
SVEGGGRADYGYT,NA,TRBJ1-2,TRBV29-1
ASTYLGGNTEAF,NA,TRBJ1-1,TRBV27
ASSLEGDLRYNEQF,NA,TRBJ2-1,TRBV7-9
ASSLAAGNQIYNEQF,NA,TRBJ2-1,TRBV7-8
ASSHPASGRGNEQF,TRBD2,TRBJ2-1,TRBV14
ASSPGTGGTYNEQF,TRBD1,TRBJ2-1,TRBV7-7
ASSQDPLAEGGNEQF,NA,TRBJ2-1,TRBV3-1
SVEEGINTEAF,NA,TRBJ1-1,TRBV29-1
ASSSKMGLAGVNEQF,TRBD2,TRBJ2-1,TRBV6-5
ASSFTATSGDSTDTQY,TRBD2,TRBJ2-3,TRBV28
ASSFLTGGMNEQF,TRBD2,TRBJ2-1,TRBV7-9